This TCR beta chain was recovered during a study of immune cell composition in non-small cell lung cancer. In the study overall: Lung adenocarcinoma or squamous carcinoma made up most tumours. Study observations and caveats: Dominant in vivo tumour-associated clones were not shown to share tumour-reactive sequences. Squamous carcinomas (about 75%) more often had tumour-associated clones >0.5% than adenocarcinomas (33%).

Normal lung was sampled as far from the tumour as possible, at least 3 cm. DNA was extracted from unsorted cell suspensions stored frozen. V was cut by 4 bases and J by 6 bases, with 18 bases left in between. Germline lookup yields CDR1 SGHDN and CDR2 FVKESK. The CDR3 runs 15 residues. Note on this clone: Antigen: not known.

Profiled with immunoSEQ multiplex PCR; TCRdb holds only in-frame clones, not every one. The table includes some 2,000 clones, about 80% detected once. The gene calls are TRBV14 and TRBJ1-2; D gene ambiguous. The source is a human donor with non-small cell lung cancer. Source material: non-adjacent lung tissue. CDR3 sequence (DNA): TGTGCCAGCAGCCCCTTGTTGGGCAGCTCGGATGGCTACACCTTC. Translated, it gives CASSPLLGSSDGYTF.